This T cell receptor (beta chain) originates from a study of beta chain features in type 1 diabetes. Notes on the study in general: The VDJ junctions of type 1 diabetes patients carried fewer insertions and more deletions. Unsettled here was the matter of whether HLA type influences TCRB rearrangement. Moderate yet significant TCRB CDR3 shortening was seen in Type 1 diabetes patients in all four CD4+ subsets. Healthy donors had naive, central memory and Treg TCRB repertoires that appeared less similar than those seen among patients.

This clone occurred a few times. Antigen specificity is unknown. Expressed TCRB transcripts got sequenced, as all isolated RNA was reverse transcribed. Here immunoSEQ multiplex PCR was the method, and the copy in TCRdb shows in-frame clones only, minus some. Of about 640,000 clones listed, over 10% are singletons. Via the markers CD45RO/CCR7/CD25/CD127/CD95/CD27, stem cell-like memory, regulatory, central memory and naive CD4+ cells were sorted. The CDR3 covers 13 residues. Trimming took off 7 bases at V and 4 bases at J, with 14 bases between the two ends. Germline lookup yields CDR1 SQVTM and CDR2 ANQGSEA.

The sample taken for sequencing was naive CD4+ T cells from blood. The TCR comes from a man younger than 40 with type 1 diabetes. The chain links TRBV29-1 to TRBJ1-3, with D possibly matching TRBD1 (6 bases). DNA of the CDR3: TGCAGCGCTACAGGGACATTGGGAAACACCATATATTTT. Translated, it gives CSATGTLGNTIYF.